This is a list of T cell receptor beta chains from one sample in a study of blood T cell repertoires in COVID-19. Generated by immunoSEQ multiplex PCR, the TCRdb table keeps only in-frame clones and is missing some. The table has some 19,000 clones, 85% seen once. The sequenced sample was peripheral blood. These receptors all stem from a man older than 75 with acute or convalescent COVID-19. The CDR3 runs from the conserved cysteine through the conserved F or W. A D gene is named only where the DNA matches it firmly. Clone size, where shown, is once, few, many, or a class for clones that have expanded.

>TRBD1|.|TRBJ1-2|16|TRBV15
TGTGCCACCAGCAGAGAACGACAGGGTTCTATCAATGGCTACACCTTC
CATSRERQGSINGYTF
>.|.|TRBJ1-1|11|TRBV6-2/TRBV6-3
TGTGCCAGCAGTCAGGGCACTGAAGCTTTCTTT
CASSQGTEAFF
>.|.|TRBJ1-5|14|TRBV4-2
TGTGCCAGCAGCCAAGAGGCAGGGAATCAGCCCCAGCATTTT
CASSQEAGNQPQHF
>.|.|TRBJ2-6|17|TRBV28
TGTGCCAGCAGCTTCTACAGGAGTCGCTCTGGGGCCAACGTCCTGACTTTC
CASSFYRSRSGANVLTF
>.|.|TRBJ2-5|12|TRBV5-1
TGCGCCAGCGGACGGGAACAAGAGACCCAGTACTTC
CASGREQETQYF
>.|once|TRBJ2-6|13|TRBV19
TGTGCCTGTCTTCGCTCTGGGGCCAACGTCCTGACTTTC
CACLRSGANVLTF
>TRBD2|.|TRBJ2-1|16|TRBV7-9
TGTGCCAGCAGCTTAGCGCGACTAGCGGAAAGGAATGAGCAGTTCTTC
CASSLARLAERNEQFF
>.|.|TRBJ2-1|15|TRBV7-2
TGTGCCAGCAGAACCCCAGGGGTGGTCTACAATGAGCAGTTCTTC
CASRTPGVVYNEQFF
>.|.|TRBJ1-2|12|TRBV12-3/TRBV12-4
TGTGCCAGCAGTCTAAGTTCGGGAGGCTACACCTTC
CASSLSSGGYTF
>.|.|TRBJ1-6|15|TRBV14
TGTGCCAGCAGCCCCGACAGGTTTCAAAATTCACCCCTCCACTTT
CASSPDRFQNSPLHF
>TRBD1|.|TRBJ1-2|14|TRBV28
TGTGCCAGCAGCCAGGACAGGACCAACTATGGCTACACCTTC
CASSQDRTNYGYTF
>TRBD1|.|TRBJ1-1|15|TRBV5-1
TGCGCCAGCAGCTCGACAGGGGGCGCAGTCTCTGAAGCTTTCTTT
CASSSTGGAVSEAFF
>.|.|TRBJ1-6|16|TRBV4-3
TGCGCCAGCAGCCGCGACAGGTCCCTGGAGAATTCACCCCTCCACTTT
CASSRDRSLENSPLHF
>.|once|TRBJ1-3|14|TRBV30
TGTGCCTGGAGTCTGAGAAGCTCTGGAAACACCATATATTTT
CAWSLRSSGNTIYF
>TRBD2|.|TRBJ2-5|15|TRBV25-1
TGTGCCAGCAGTGAATCGCGGGGGGCAGGAGAGACCCAGTACTTC
CASSESRGAGETQYF
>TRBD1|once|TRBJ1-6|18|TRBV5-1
TGCGCCAGCAGCTTGGCCCTGGACAGGGATCCAGGAAATTCACCCCTCCACTTT
CASSLALDRDPGNSPLHF
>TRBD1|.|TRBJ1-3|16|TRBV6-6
TGTGCCAGCAGCTATCAGGGGGTTTCGTCTGGAAACACCATATATTTT
CASSYQGVSSGNTIYF
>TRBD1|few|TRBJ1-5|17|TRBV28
TGTGCCAGCAGTTCCCGGACAGGGGCTGTTCGCAATCAGCCCCAGCATTTT
CASSSRTGAVRNQPQHF
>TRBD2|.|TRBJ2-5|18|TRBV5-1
TGCGCCAGCAGCCTGGGACTAGCGGGGGGGCTTTCGAAAGAGACCCAGTACTTC
CASSLGLAGGLSKETQYF
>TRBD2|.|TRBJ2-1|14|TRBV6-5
TGTGCCAGCAGAACTAGCGGGGGGGTCGATGAGCAGTTCTTC
CASRTSGGVDEQFF
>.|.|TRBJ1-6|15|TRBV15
TGTGCCACCAGCAGAGATCACGCAGATAATTCACCCCTCCACTTT
CATSRDHADNSPLHF
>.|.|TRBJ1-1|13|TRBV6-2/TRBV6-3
TGTGCCAGCAGTCTAATGGTGAACACTGAAGCTTTCTTT
CASSLMVNTEAFF
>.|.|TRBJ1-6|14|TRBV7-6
TGTGCCAGCAGACGATACGGGAATAATTCACCCCTCCACTTT
CASRRYGNNSPLHF
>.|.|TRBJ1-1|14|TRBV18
TGTGCCAGCTCGCCGGGACAACTGAACACTGAAGCTTTCTTT
CASSPGQLNTEAFF
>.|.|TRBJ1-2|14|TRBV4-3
TGCGCCAGCAGCCAAAGATGGGACACTTATGGCTACACCTTC
CASSQRWDTYGYTF
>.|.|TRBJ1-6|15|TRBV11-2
TGTGCCAGCAGCCCCGCGGGCGCCGGGGTTTCACCCCTCCACTTT
CASSPAGAGVSPLHF
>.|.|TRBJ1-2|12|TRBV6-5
TGTGCCAGCCCTAGTCCCCGCTATGGCTACACCTTC
CASPSPRYGYTF
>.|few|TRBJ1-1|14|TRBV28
TGTGCCAGCAGTTTAAGGCAGGGCGGCGGGGGGGCTTTCTTT
CASSLRQGGGGAFF
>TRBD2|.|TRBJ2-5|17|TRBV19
TGTGCCAGTAGTTCCCCCGGGAGCAGGGAGGGTAAAGAGACCCAGTACTTC
CASSSPGSREGKETQYF
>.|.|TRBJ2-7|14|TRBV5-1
TGCGCCAGCAGCTTGGATACAGGGATCTACGAGCAGTACTTC
CASSLDTGIYEQYF
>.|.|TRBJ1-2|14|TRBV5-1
TGCGCCAGCAGCTATTCGGCAGGCAACTATGGCTACACCTTC
CASSYSAGNYGYTF
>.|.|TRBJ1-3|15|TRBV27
TGTGCCAGCAGCTTCGACAGGCCCGAGGAAAACACCATATATTTT
CASSFDRPEENTIYF
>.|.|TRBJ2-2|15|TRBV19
TGTGCCAGTAGTATACAGGGAAGAACTCCCGGGGAGCTGTTTTTT
CASSIQGRTPGELFF
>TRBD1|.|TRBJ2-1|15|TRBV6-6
TGTGCCAGCAGTCCCGACAGGGGGAGCTACAATGAGCAGTTCTTC
CASSPDRGSYNEQFF
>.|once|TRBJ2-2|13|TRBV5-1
TGCGCCAGCCGACTCACGAACACCGGGGAGCTGTTTTTT
CASRLTNTGELFF
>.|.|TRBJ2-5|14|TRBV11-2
TGTGCCAGCAGCTTAGCTGTCAGCCAAGAGACCCAGTACTTC
CASSLAVSQETQYF
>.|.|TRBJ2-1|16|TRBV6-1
TGTGCCAGCAGTGCATCGACAGCCCGCTTCTACAATGAGCAGTTCTTC
CASSASTARFYNEQFF
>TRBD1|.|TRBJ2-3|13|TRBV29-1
TGCAGCGCCCGACAGGGTGGCACAGATACGCAGTATTTT
CSARQGGTDTQYF
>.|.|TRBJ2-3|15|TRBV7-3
TGTGCCAGCTCTAATCGGGGGGCTTTAGTTGGTACGCAGTATTTT
CASSNRGALVGTQYF
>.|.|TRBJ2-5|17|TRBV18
TGTGCCAGCTCACCCTACGAAACAGGGTTATCTAAAGAGACCCAGTACTTC
CASSPYETGLSKETQYF
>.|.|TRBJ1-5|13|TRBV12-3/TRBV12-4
TGTGCCAGCAGACAATCTAGCAATCAGCCCCAGCATTTT
CASRQSSNQPQHF
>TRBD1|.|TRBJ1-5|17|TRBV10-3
TGTGCCATCAGTGAGTCGCAACCGGGACAGGCTAATCAGCCCCAGCATTTT
CAISESQPGQANQPQHF
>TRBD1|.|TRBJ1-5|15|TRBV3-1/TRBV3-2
TGTGCCAGCAGCCACGGACAGGGGGCCGGTCAGCCCCAGCATTTT
CASSHGQGAGQPQHF
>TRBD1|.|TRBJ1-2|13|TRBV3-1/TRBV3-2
TGTGCCAGCAGCCGCGGGACAGGCTATGGCTACACCTTC
CASSRGTGYGYTF
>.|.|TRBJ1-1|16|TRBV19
TGTGCCAGTACCACGGACAGTCCACTCATGAACACTGAAGCTTTCTTT
CASTTDSPLMNTEAFF
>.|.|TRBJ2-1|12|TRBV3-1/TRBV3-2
TGTGCCAGCAGCCTACTAAGTCGTGAGCAGTTCTTC
CASSLLSREQFF
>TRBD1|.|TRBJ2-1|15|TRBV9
TGTGCCAGCAGCTCCCAGGGACAGTCCTACAATGAGCAGTTCTTC
CASSSQGQSYNEQFF
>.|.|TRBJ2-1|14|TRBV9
TGTGCCAGCAGCGAGCCCGGGACTGTCAATGAGCAGTTCTTC
CASSEPGTVNEQFF
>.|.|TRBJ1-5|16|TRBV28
TGTGCCACCGGCCACTTTGGGGGGACTAGCAATCAGCCCCAGCATTTT
CATGHFGGTSNQPQHF
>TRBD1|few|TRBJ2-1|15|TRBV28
TGTGCCAGCAGTTTCCCGGGACAGAGTTACAATGAGCAGTTCTTC
CASSFPGQSYNEQFF
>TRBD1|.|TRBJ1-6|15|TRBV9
TGTGCCAGCAGCCCCCATAGACAGGGAGGATCACCCCTCCACTTT
CASSPHRQGGSPLHF
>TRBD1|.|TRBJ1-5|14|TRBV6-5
TGTGCCAGCAGGGGGACAGGAGAGAATCAGCCCCAGCATTTT
CASRGTGENQPQHF
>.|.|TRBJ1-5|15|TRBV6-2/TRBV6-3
TGTGCCAGCAGTTCCGGGTCCATTTTTAATCAGCCCCAGCATTTT
CASSSGSIFNQPQHF
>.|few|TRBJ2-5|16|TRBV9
TGTGCCAGCAGCCCAAGATTAGCGGAACCCGCGGAGACCCAGTACTTC
CASSPRLAEPAETQYF
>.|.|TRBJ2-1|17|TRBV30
TGTGCCTGGACTAAAAGGTTTGGCAGGGATACCTACAATGAGCAGTTCTTC
CAWTKRFGRDTYNEQFF